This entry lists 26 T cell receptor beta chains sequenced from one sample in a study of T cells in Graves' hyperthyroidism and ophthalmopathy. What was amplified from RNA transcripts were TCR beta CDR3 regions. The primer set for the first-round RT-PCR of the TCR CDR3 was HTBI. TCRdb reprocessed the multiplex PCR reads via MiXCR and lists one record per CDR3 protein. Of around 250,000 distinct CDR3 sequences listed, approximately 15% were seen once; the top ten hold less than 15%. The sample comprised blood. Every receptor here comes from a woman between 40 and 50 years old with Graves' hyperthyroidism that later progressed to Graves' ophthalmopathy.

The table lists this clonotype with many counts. The CDR3 region is CASSRTGLHYEQYF. CDR3 nucleotides: TGTGCCAGCAGCCGGACAGGACTTCACTACGAGCAGTACTTC. The V and J genes are TRBV3-1 and TRBJ2-7; 7 bases fit TRBD1. Germline CDR1 LGHDT, CDR2 YNNKEL (reference sequence). V trimming: 4 bases; J trimming: 3 bases; junction bases outside the gene matches: 6. The CDR3 runs 14 residues.

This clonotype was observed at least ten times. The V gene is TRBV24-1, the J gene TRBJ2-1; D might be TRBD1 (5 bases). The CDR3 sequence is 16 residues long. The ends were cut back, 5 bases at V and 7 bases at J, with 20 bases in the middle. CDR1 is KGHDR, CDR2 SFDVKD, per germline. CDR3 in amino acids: CATSALAQGERNEQFF. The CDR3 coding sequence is TGTGCCACCAGTGCCCTCGCGCAGGGTGAACGAAATGAGCAGTTCTTC.

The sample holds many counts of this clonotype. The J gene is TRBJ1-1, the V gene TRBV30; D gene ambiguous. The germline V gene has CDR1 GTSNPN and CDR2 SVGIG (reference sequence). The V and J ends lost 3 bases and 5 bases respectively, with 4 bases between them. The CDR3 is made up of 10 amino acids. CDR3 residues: CAWSKTEAFF. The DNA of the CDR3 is TGTGCCTGGAGCAAAACTGAAGCTTTCTTT.

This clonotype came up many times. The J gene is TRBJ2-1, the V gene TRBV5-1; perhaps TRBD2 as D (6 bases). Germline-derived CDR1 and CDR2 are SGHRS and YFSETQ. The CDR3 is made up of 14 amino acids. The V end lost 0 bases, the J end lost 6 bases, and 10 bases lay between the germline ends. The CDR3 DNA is TGCGCCAGCAGCTTGGTGACCGGGGGCAATGAGCAGTTCTTC. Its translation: CASSLVTGGNEQFF.

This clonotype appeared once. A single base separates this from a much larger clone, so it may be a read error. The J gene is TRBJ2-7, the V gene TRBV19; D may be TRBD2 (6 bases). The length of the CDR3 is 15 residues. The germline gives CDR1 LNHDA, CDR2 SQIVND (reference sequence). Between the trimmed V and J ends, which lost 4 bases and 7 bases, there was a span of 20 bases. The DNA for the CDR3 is TGTGCCAGTAGTAAACGGGACTCGGCTTTAGGTGAGCAGTACTTC. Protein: CASSKRDSALGEQYF. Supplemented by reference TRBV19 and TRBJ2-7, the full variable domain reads DGGITQSPKYLFRKEGQNVTLSCEQNLNHDAMYWYRQDPGQGLRLIYYSQIVNDFQKGDIAEGYSVSREKKESFPLTVTSAQKNPTAFYLCASSKRDSALGEQYFGPGTRLTVT.

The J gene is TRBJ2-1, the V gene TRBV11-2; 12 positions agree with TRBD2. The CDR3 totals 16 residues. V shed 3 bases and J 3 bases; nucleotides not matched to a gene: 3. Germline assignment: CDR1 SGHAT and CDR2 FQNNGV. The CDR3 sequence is CASSFRLAGVYNEQFF. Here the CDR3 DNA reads TGTGCCAGCAGCTTTCGACTAGCGGGAGTCTACAATGAGCAGTTCTTC.

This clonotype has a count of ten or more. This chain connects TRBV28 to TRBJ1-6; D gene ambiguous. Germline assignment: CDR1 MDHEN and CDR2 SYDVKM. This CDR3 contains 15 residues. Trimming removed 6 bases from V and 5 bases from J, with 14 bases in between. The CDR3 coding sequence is TGTGCCAGCAGACTCCCGACGGTCAATAATTCACCCCTCCACTTT. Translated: CASRLPTVNNSPLHF.

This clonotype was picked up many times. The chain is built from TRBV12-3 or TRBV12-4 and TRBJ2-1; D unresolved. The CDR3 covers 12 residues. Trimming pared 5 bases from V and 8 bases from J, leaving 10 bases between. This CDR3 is CASSPTIYEQFF. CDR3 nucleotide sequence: TGTGCCAGCAGTCCAACTATATATGAGCAGTTCTTC.

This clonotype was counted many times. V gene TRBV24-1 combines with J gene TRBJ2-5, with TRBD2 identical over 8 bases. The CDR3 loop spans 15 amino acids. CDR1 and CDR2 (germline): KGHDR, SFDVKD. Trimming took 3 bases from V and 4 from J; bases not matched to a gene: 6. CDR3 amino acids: CATSDPTTSVETQYF. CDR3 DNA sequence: TGTGCCACCAGTGATCCCACGACTAGCGTAGAGACCCAGTACTTC.

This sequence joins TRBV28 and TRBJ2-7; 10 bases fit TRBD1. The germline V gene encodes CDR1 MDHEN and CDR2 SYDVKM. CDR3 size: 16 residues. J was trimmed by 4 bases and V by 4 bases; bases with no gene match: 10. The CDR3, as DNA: TGTGCCAGCAGTTCAGAAAGGGGACAGGGGTCTTACGAGCAGTACTTC. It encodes CASSSERGQGSYEQYF.

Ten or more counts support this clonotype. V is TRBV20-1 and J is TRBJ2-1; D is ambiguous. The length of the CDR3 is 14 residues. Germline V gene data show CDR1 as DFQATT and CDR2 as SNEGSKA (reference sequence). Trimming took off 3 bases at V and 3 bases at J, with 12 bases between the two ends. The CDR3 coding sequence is TGCAGTGCTAGGAGAGGATTGGGCTACAATGAGCAGTTCTTC. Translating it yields CSARRGLGYNEQFF.

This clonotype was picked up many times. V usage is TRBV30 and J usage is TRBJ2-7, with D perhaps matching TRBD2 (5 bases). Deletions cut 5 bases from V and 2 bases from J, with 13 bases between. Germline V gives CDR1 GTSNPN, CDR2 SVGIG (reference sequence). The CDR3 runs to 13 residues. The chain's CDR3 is CAWSLGDPYEQYF. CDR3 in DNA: TGTGCCTGGTCGTTGGGAGACCCCTACGAGCAGTACTTC.

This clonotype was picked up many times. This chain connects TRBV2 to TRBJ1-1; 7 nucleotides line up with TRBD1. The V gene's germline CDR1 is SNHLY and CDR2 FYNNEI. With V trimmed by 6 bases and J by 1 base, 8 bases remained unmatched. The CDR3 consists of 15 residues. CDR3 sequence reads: CASSVEQGTNTEAFF. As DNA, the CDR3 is TGTGCCAGCAGCGTTGAACAGGGGACGAACACTGAAGCTTTCTTT.

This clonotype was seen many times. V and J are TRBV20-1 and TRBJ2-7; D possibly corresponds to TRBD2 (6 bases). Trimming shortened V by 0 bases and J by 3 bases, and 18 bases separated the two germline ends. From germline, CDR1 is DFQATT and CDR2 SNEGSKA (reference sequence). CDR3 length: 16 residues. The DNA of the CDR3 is TGCAGTGCTAGAGATAAGGGCGTAGCGGTTCACTACGAGCAGTACTTC. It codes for CSARDKGVAVHYEQYF.

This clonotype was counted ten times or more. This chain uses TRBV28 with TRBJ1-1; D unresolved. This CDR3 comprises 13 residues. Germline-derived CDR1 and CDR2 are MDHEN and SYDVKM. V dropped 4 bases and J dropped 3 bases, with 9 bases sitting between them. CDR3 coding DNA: TGTGCCAGCAGTTATTTGGAGGACACTGAAGCTTTCTTT. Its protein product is CASSYLEDTEAFF.

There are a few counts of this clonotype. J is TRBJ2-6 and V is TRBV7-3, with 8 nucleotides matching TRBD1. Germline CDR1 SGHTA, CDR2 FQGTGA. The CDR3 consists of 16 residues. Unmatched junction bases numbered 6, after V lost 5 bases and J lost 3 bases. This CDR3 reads CASSPQGADGANVLTF. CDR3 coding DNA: TGTGCCAGCAGCCCCCAGGGGGCGGATGGGGCCAACGTCCTGACTTTC.

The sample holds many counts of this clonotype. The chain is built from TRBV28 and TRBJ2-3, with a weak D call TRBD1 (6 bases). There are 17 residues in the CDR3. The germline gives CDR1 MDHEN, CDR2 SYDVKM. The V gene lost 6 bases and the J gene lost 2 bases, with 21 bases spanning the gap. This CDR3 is CASRELLGAPYTDTQYF. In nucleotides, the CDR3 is TGTGCCAGCAGGGAATTATTGGGGGCCCCATACACAGATACGCAGTATTTT.

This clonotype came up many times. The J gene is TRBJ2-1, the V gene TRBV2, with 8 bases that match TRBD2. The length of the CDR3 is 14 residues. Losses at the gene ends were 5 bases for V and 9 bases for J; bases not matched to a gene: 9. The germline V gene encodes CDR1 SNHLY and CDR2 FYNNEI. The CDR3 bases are TGTGCCAGCAGTCGGAGCGGGAGATCTCCTGAGCAGTTCTTC. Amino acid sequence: CASSRSGRSPEQFF.

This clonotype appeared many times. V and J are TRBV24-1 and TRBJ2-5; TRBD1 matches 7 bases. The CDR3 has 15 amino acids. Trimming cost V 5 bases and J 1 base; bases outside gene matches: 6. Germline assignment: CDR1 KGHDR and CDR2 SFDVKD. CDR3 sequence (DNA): TGTGCCACCAGTGGGACCAGGGGGTCCCAAGAGACCCAGTACTTC. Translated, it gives CATSGTRGSQETQYF.

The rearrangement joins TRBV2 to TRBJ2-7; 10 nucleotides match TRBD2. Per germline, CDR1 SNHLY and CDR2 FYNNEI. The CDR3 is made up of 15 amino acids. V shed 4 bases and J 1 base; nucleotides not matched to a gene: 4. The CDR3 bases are TGTGCCAGCAGTGGAACTAGCGGGACATCCTACGAGCAGTACTTC. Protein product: CASSGTSGTSYEQYF.

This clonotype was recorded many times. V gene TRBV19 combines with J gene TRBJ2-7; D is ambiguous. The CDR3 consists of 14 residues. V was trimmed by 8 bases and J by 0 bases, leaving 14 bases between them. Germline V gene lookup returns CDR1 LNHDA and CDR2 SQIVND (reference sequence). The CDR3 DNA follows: TGTGCCAGTGGAATTAACGGTGACTCCTACGAGCAGTACTTC. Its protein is CASGINGDSYEQYF.

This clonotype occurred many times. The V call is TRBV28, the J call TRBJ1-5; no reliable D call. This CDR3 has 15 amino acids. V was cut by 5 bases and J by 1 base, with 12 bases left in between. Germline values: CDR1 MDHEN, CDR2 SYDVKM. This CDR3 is CASSTRTGSNQPQHF. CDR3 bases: TGTGCCAGCAGTACCCGGACGGGGAGCAATCAGCCCCAGCATTTT. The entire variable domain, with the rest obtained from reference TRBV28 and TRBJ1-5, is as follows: DVKVTQSSRYLVKRTGEKVFLECVQDMDHENMFWYRQDPGLGLRLIYFSYDVKMKEKGDIPEGYSVSREKKERFSLILESASTNQTSMYLCASSTRTGSNQPQHFGDGTRLSIL.

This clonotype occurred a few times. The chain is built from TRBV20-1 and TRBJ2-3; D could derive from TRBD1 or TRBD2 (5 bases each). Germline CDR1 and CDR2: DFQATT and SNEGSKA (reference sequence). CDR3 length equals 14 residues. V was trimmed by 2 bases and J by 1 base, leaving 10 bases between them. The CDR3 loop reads CSARRQGGTDTQYF. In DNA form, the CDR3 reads TGCAGTGCTAGACGGCAGGGAGGCACAGATACGCAGTATTTT.

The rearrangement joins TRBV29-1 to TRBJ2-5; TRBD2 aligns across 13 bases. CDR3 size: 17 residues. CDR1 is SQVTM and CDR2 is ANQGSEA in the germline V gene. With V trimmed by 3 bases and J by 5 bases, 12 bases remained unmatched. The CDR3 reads CSVEYIGTSGNKETQYF. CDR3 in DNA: TGCAGCGTTGAGTATATCGGGACTAGCGGGAATAAGGAGACCCAGTACTTC.

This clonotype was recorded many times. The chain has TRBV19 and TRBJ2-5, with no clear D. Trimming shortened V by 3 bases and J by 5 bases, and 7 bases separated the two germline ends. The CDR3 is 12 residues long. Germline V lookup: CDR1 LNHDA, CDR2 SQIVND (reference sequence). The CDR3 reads CASSIGGETQYF. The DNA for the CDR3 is TGTGCCAGTAGTATTGGTGGGGAGACCCAGTACTTC.

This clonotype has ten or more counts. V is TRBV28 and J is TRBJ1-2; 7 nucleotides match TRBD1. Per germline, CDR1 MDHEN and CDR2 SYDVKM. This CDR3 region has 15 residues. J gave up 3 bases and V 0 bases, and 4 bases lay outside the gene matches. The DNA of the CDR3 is TGTGCCAGCAGTTTATGGGACAGGCCGGACTATGGCTACACCTTC. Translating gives CASSLWDRPDYGYTF.